Below, one TCR beta chain is given with its context. The antigen is undetermined. 60 Vbeta and 13 Jbeta primers were used in PCR. Libraries were prepared by immunoSEQ multiplex PCR; TCRdb keeps only in-frame clonotypes and omits some of them. Found here are tens of thousands of clones; the top ten clones hold roughly 20%. Germline CDR1 and CDR2: MGHDK and SYGVNS. The CDR3 covers 15 residues. V dropped 3 bases and J dropped 8 bases, with 19 bases sitting between them. The sample originates from a study of cytomegalovirus exposure and HLA in healthy donors. Points from the study as a whole: Many donors carried some public TCRs, although rarity characterized most TCR sequences. Specificity of a few CMV-associated chains for CMV antigens was verified in vitro.

Donors were ostensibly healthy at sampling, although undocumented immune exposures were probable. This receptor was taken from a man aged 60 to 75 in good health and CMV-seropositive. The sample comprised PBMCs. The chain employs TRBV25-1 and TRBJ1-2; D is perhaps TRBD1 (5 bases). CDR3: CASSEVGLEGKGYTF. As DNA, the CDR3 is TGTGCCAGCAGTGAGGTGGGACTCGAGGGCAAGGGCTACACCTTC.